What follows are 2 T cell receptor beta chains derived from one specimen sequenced in a study of PD-L1 blockade in urothelial cancer. Stated time point: peripheral blood 6 weeks after treatment start. Profiling relied on immunoSEQ multiplex PCR, and the TCRdb table lists in-frame clones only, not all of them. The repertoire consists of tens of thousands of clones, with approximately 81% occurring once and the leading ten covering more than 1.5%. The specimen comprised PBMCs, sampled around atezolizumab (anti-PD-L1) treatment. These receptor sequences come from a man between 65 and 80 years old with urothelial cancer.

The chain employs TRBV6-1 and TRBJ2-1; 9 nucleotides line up with TRBD2. CDR3 length: 13 amino acids. V was clipped by 1 base and J by 13 bases; unmatched bases: 5. Germline values: CDR1 MNHNS, CDR2 SASEGT. This CDR3 is CASSEEAGGPQFF. CDR3 DNA sequence: TGTGCCAGCAGTGAAGAGGCGGGAGGGCCCCAGTTCTTC.

The chain couples TRBV28 to TRBJ2-7, with D possibly matching TRBD2 (6 bases). V lost 8 bases to trimming and J lost 4 bases, with 18 bases between them. This CDR3 contains 14 residues. CDR1 is MDHEN and CDR2 is SYDVKM in the germline V gene. CDR3 coding DNA: TGTGCCAGCTTCCCGGGTCGGAGGGAATACGAGCAGTACTTC. Amino acid sequence: CASFPGRREYEQYF. Supplemented by reference TRBV28 and TRBJ2-7, the full variable domain reads DVKVTQSSRYLVKRTGEKVFLECVQDMDHENMFWYRQDPGLGLRLIYFSYDVKMKEKGDIPEGYSVSREKKERFSLILESASTNQTSMYLCASFPGRREYEQYFGPGTRLTVT.